These 23 T cell receptor beta chains were sequenced from one sample in a study of blood T cell repertoires in COVID-19. Clones were read by immunoSEQ multiplex PCR, and TCRdb kept only the in-frame ones, dropping some. The data show roughly 500,000 clones, 88% seen once. The specimen sequenced was PBMCs or T cells enriched from blood (not recorded which). Receptors were obtained from a woman between 40 and 55 years old who had recovered from COVID-19.

The rearrangement links TRBV5-6 to TRBJ1-1; a possible D gene is TRBD1 (6 bases). This CDR3 is built from 15 residues. Germline-derived CDR1 and CDR2 are SGHDT and YYEEEE. Trimming left V 5 bases short and J 0 bases short, with 14 bases between. The CDR3 is CASSHRTAMNTEAFF. The CDR3 coding sequence is TGTGCCAGCAGTCACCGGACAGCAATGAACACTGAAGCTTTCTTT.

With respect to this clone: A read error may produce the germline difference seen at one junction end. The V gene is TRBV6-5, the J gene TRBJ2-7, with 7 bases that match TRBD2. The germline V gene encodes CDR1 MNHEY and CDR2 SVGAGI. The CDR3 sequence is 14 residues long. The DNA of the CDR3 is TGTGCCAGCAGTAACTCGGGGGGTAGCTACGAGCAGTACTTC. Translated: CASSNSGGSYEQYF.

The chain employs TRBV6-5 and TRBJ2-7, with a possible D match to TRBD1 (6 bases). Germline CDR1 MNHEY, CDR2 SVGAGI. The CDR3 is 15 amino acids. Between the trimmed V and J ends, which lost 4 bases and 3 bases, there was a span of 16 bases. The CDR3 DNA reads TGTGCCAGCAGTTTCGGGCTTACAGGGTACTACGAGCAGTACTTC. The encoded protein is CASSFGLTGYYEQYF.

The chain employs TRBV3-1 (or the pseudogene TRBV3-2) and TRBJ1-1; D is possibly TRBD1 (5 bases). This CDR3 is 15 amino acids long. Germline V gene lookup returns CDR1 LGHDT and CDR2 YNNKEL (reference sequence). V was pared by 0 bases and J by 5 bases, with 13 bases between. CDR3 loop: CASSQERVRGTEAFF. CDR3 in DNA: TGTGCCAGCAGCCAAGAACGGGTCCGGGGGACTGAAGCTTTCTTT.

V and J are TRBV12-5 and TRBJ2-3; D is uncertain. Per the germline V gene, CDR1 is LGHNT and CDR2 is FRNRAP. Trimming shortened V by 3 bases and J by 9 bases, and 13 bases separated the two germline ends. This CDR3 region has 13 residues. The CDR3 nucleotides are TGTGCTAGTGGTTTCGAGAGACGGCGGACGCAGTATTTT. Its protein is CASGFERRRTQYF.

V is TRBV29-1 and J is TRBJ1-1, with D unclear. There are 10 residues in the CDR3. Trimming removed 4 bases from V and 6 bases from J, with 6 bases in between. CDR1 and CDR2 (germline): SQVTM, ANQGSEA. The DNA for the CDR3 is TGCAGCGTTGTTAGTCCTGAAGCTTTCTTT. Translated, it gives CSVVSPEAFF.

The chain combines TRBV15 with TRBJ1-1; maybe TRBD1 (6 bases). The CDR3 consists of 16 residues. V was clipped by 2 bases and J by 6 bases, with 19 bases between them. The germline V gene has CDR1 LNHNV and CDR2 YYDKDF (reference sequence). The CDR3 bases are TGTGCCACCAGCAGATTAACAGGGCCGCGCGGCTCTGAAGCTTTCTTT. It encodes CATSRLTGPRGSEAFF.

The chain links TRBV7-2 to TRBJ2-7; 9 bases are shared with TRBD2. Per the germline V gene, CDR1 is SGHTA and CDR2 is FQGNSA. V was clipped by 6 bases and J by 2 bases; unmatched bases: 8. The CDR3 covers 15 residues. The CDR3 coding sequence is TGTGCCAGCAGTTATAGCGGGAGTCTCACCTACGAGCAGTACTTC. This encodes CASSYSGSLTYEQYF.

The chain combines TRBV7-8 with TRBJ2-7; TRBD1 matches 7 bases. The CDR3 consists of 20 residues. Trimming cost V 0 bases and J 2 bases; bases outside gene matches: 19. Germline CDR1 and CDR2: SGHVS and FQNEAQ. The CDR3 here is CASSLARNFRSRDSTYEQYF. The CDR3 bases are TGTGCCAGCAGCTTAGCTAGGAACTTTAGGAGTCGGGACAGCACCTACGAGCAGTACTTC.

A single count supports this clone. The J gene is TRBJ2-7, the V gene TRBV7-2, with 9 bases fitting TRBD2. Per the germline V gene, CDR1 is SGHTA and CDR2 is FQGNSA. The CDR3 sequence is 14 residues long. J was trimmed by 3 bases and V by 4 bases; bases with no gene match: 4. CDR3 sequence (DNA): TGTGCCAGCAGCTCCCATAGCGGGAGCTACGAGCAGTACTTC. Translation gives CASSSHSGSYEQYF.

The V gene is TRBV7-2, the J gene TRBJ1-6; D possibly corresponds to TRBD1 (6 bases). Trimming cost V 4 bases and J 7 bases, with 11 bases left between them. The CDR3 length is 14 residues. Germline values: CDR1 SGHTA, CDR2 FQGNSA. CDR3: CASSSQGQNSPLHF. The CDR3 DNA reads as TGTGCCAGCAGCTCCCAGGGGCAAAATTCACCCCTCCACTTT.

For the CDR3, the DNA is TGTGCCAGCAGGTCCGCAGGCGACAATAGCAATCAGCCCCAGCATTTT. Its protein product is CASRSAGDNSNQPQHF. The chain carries TRBV27 and TRBJ1-5; unclear D gene. Germline V gene sequence: CDR1 MNHEY, CDR2 SMNVEV (reference sequence). CDR3 length equals 16 residues. V was trimmed by 6 bases and J by 0 bases, leaving 15 bases between them.

This sequence joins TRBV3-1 (or the pseudogene TRBV3-2) and TRBJ1-2; 7 bases are shared with TRBD1. J lost 8 bases, V lost 4 bases, and 7 bases had no gene match. The CDR3 totals 13 residues. Per the germline V gene, CDR1 is LGHDT and CDR2 is YNNKEL (reference sequence). The CDR3 sequence is CASSLFQGEGYTF. In nucleotides, the CDR3 is TGTGCCAGCAGCCTCTTTCAGGGGGAGGGCTACACCTTC.

The genes are TRBV14 and TRBJ1-2; TRBD1 aligns across 8 bases. The CDR3 consists of 13 residues. CDR1 is SGHDN and CDR2 is FVKESK in the germline V gene. V dropped 1 base and J dropped 8; count of bases not matched to a gene: 3. CDR3 region: CASSQARGHGYTF. CDR3 in DNA: TGTGCCAGCAGCCAAGCCAGGGGGCACGGCTACACCTTC.

The chain combines TRBV5-6 with TRBJ2-1; the match to TRBD2 covers 10 bases. The CDR3 runs 14 residues. V was clipped by 8 bases and J by 4 bases; unmatched bases: 6. Per the germline V gene, CDR1 is SGHDT and CDR2 is YYEEEE. The CDR3 is CASLAGVLYNEQFF. CDR3 DNA sequence: TGTGCCAGTCTAGCGGGGGTCCTTTACAATGAGCAGTTCTTC.

About this clone: The same CDR3 can be traced to other DNA sequences in this sample. CDR3 nucleotide sequence: TGTGCCAGCAGCTTGACTGGGGGGACCGGGGAGCTGTTTTTT. This translates into CASSLTGGTGELFF. The rearrangement links TRBV5-4 to TRBJ2-2; the D gene is possibly TRBD2 (6 bases). This CDR3 is 14 amino acids long. The V end was cut by 1 base, the J end by 5 bases, with 9 bases between. The germline V gene has CDR1 SGHNT and CDR2 YYREEE (reference sequence).

The rearrangement joins TRBV4-2 to TRBJ1-1; weak D call: TRBD1 (5 bases). Germline V CDR1 and CDR2: LGHNA, YNFKEQ. CDR3 length: 15 amino acids. V was cut by 5 bases and J by 6 bases, with 19 bases left in between. CDR3 in DNA: TGTGCCAGCAGCAATGAACAGGAGTCCTTCTCTGAAGCTTTCTTT. Its protein is CASSNEQESFSEAFF.

V usage is TRBV10-3 and J usage is TRBJ2-5; TRBD2 matches 7 bases. Trimming cost V 3 bases and J 7 bases; bases outside gene matches: 11. The germline V gene has CDR1 ENHRY and CDR2 SYGVKD. The CDR3 loop spans 15 amino acids. In DNA form, the CDR3 reads TGTGCCATCAGTGACCGGGGGACTACGAGCGGGACCCAGTACTTC. Translation: CAISDRGTTSGTQYF.

The gene calls are TRBV27 and TRBJ2-7, with 9 bases that match TRBD1. The germline V gene encodes CDR1 MNHEY and CDR2 SMNVEV (reference sequence). The CDR3 is 15 residues long. V dropped 6 bases and J dropped 2; count of bases not matched to a gene: 8. The CDR3 region has the DNA TGTGCCAGCAGACCTTACAGGGGGCTTCCCTACGAGCAGTACTTC. Translated: CASRPYRGLPYEQYF.

As regards this clone: Other DNA sequences in this specimen translate into the identical CDR3. The genes are TRBV19 and TRBJ1-5; D is uncertain. The CDR3 has 12 amino acids. Trimming took off 2 bases at V and 5 bases at J, with 4 bases between the two ends. Germline values: CDR1 LNHDA, CDR2 SQIVND (reference sequence). CDR3 protein: CASSIRDQPQHF. The CDR3 nucleotides are TGTGCCAGTAGTATACGGGATCAGCCCCAGCATTTT.

V and J are TRBV6-5 and TRBJ2-1; 7 bases agree with TRBD2. The CDR3 has 16 amino acids. Per germline, CDR1 MNHEY and CDR2 SVGAGI. Trimming removed 2 bases from V and 6 bases from J; junction bases left unmatched: 10. The CDR3 sequence is CASSYPGDSGLNEQFF. DNA of the CDR3: TGTGCCAGCAGTTACCCAGGAGATAGCGGGCTCAATGAGCAGTTCTTC.

The chain couples TRBV27 to TRBJ1-2; TRBD1 aligns across 10 bases. This CDR3 is 15 amino acids long. Germline lookup yields CDR1 MNHEY and CDR2 SMNVEV (reference sequence). Trimming cost V 7 bases and J 3 bases; bases outside gene matches: 8. The CDR3 coding sequence is TGTGCCAGCACCCCAAGACAGGGGGCATACTATGGCTACACCTTC. Its translation is CASTPRQGAYYGYTF.

The genes are TRBV19 and TRBJ2-1; 8 bases agree with TRBD2. V lost 7 bases, J lost 4 bases, and 15 bases stayed unmatched. Germline loops: CDR1 LNHDA, CDR2 SQIVND (reference sequence). This CDR3 has 17 amino acids. CDR3 amino acids: CASKPRWEREHYNEQFF. The CDR3 DNA is TGTGCCAGTAAACCCCGGTGGGAGCGGGAGCATTACAATGAGCAGTTCTTC. Together with reference TRBV19 and TRBJ2-1, the CDR3 gives the full variable domain: DGGITQSPKYLFRKEGQNVTLSCEQNLNHDAMYWYRQDPGQGLRLIYYSQIVNDFQKGDIAEGYSVSREKKESFPLTVTSAQKNPTAFYLCASKPRWEREHYNEQFFGPGTRLTVL.